This T cell receptor (beta chain) was identified during a study of immune cell composition in non-small cell lung cancer. Germline assignment: CDR1 SQVTM and CDR2 ANQGSEA. V was clipped by 2 bases and J by 0 bases, with 8 bases between them. CDR3 size: 14 residues. Sequencing was performed with immunoSEQ multiplex PCR; in TCRdb, only in-frame clones are kept and a portion is missing. The repertoire holds over 4,000 clones, with about 80% as singletons. Study-level points and caveats: Squamous carcinomas (approximately 80%) more often had tumour-associated clones >0.5% than adenocarcinomas (roughly 33%). Tumour-reactive clones were not shown to match dominant in vivo tumour clones. In adenocarcinoma, maximal tumour-associated clone frequency tracked TIL tumour reactivity.

On this clone itself: Its antigen is unknown.

The receptor was derived from a human donor with non-small cell lung cancer. The chain combines TRBV29-1 with TRBJ2-1, with no clear D. Sequencing was done on a sample of lung tumor tissue. The CDR3 region has the DNA TGCAGCGTTGAACTACAGAGCTCCTACAATGAGCAGTTCTTC. It translates to CSVELQSSYNEQFF.